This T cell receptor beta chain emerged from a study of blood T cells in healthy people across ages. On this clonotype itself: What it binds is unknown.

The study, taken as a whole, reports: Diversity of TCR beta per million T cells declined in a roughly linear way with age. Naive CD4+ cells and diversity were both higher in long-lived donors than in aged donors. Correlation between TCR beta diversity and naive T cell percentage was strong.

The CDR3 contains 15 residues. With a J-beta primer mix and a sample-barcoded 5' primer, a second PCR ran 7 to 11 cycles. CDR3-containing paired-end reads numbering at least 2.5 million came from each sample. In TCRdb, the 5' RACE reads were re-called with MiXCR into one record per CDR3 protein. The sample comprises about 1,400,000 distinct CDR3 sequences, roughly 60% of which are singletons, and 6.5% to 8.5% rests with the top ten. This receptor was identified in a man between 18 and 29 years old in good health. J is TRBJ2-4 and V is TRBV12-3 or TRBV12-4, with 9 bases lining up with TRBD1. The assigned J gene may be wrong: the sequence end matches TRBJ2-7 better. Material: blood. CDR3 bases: TGTGCCAGCAGTTCCGAGGACAGGGGTCGAATCGAGCAGTACTTC. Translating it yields CASSSEDRGRIEQYF.